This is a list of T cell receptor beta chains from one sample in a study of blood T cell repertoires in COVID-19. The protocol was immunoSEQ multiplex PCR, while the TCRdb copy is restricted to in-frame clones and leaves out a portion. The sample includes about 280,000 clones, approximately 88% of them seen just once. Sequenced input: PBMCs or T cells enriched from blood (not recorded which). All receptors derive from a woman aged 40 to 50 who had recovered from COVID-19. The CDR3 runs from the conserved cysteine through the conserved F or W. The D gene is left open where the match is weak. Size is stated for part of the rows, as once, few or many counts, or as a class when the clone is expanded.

DNA: TGTGCCAGTAGGATCAGGGTAGGTCAGCCCCAGCATTTT
CDR3: CASRIRVGQPQHF
size: NA
V: TRBV19
D: NA
J: TRBJ1-5

DNA: TGTGCCAGCAGTTACTCGAATCGGGGTAGAGAAAAACTGTTTTTT
CDR3: CASSYSNRGREKLFF
size: NA
V: TRBV6-5
D: NA
J: TRBJ1-4

DNA: TGTGCCAGCAGTGAAGGTGCGGGAGGAGCAGATACGCAGTATTTT
CDR3: CASSEGAGGADTQYF
size: NA
V: TRBV2
D: TRBD2
J: TRBJ2-3

DNA: TGTGCCAGTAGTTCACAGATTCCAAATCAGCCCCAGCATTTT
CDR3: CASSSQIPNQPQHF
size: NA
V: TRBV19
D: NA
J: TRBJ1-5

DNA: TGTGCCAGCAGACGAACCGGGACAGGGGCCTACGAGCAGTACTTC
CDR3: CASRRTGTGAYEQYF
size: NA
V: TRBV27
D: TRBD1
J: TRBJ2-7

DNA: TGTGCCAGCAGCTTAACCCGACTTGCAACTAATGAAAAACTGTTTTTT
CDR3: CASSLTRLATNEKLFF
size: NA
V: TRBV11-2
D: NA
J: TRBJ1-4

DNA: TGTGCCAGCAGTTCGGGACGGGGGGAGACCCAGTACTTC
CDR3: CASSSGRGETQYF
size: NA
V: TRBV6-5
D: NA
J: TRBJ2-5

DNA: TGTGCCAGCAGCCCCCCGACAGGCATCTCTGGGGCCAACGTCCTGACTTTC
CDR3: CASSPPTGISGANVLTF
size: NA
V: TRBV7-9
D: NA
J: TRBJ2-6

DNA: TGTGCCAGCAGTTTAAGGCCAGGGCAGGAGAATCCGCCCCAGCATTTT
CDR3: CASSLRPGQENPPQHF
size: NA
V: TRBV28
D: NA
J: TRBJ1-5

DNA: TGTGCCAGCAGCTTAGGGGCGAGGGGGCCCGGGGAGCTGTTTTTT
CDR3: CASSLGARGPGELFF
size: few
V: TRBV11-3
D: TRBD1
J: TRBJ2-2

DNA: TGCGCCAGCAGCTTGGCCGGGACAGGGGCGTGGGGCGAGCAGTACTTC
CDR3: CASSLAGTGAWGEQYF
size: NA
V: TRBV5-1
D: TRBD1
J: TRBJ2-7